The T cell receptor beta chain under discussion was sequenced for a study of shared clonotypes between healthy human individuals. The overall study: Each donor contributed plates that comprised three CD4 naive, three CD4 memory, two CD8 naive and one CD8 memory.

The ends were cut back, 1 base at V and 3 bases at J, with 13 bases in the middle. The V gene's germline CDR1 is MGHRA and CDR2 YSYEKL. The CDR3 spans 16 residues. Naivety among CD8 cells was defined by CD45RO negativity and positive CCR7 selection, thereby excluding terminally differentiated effector memory CD45RA+ cells. How the authors handled the data: There were no quality scores in the junction-only immunoSEQ sequences, so filtering differed. Clones were sequenced by immunoSEQ multiplex PCR, and TCRdb holds only the in-frame ones, with some missing. Clone size and V and J calls were adopted from that table, with D and trimming inferred from the DNA. This table holds around 650,000 clones, roughly 96% found once.

The genes are TRBV4-1 and TRBJ1-5; TRBD1 might be the D (6 bases). This receptor was obtained from a woman in her 30s in good health. Sample: naive CD8+ T cells sorted from blood. CDR3 in DNA: TGCGCCAGCAGCCAAGGGACAGACAGGAACAATCAGCCCCAGCATTTT. Translation gives CASSQGTDRNNQPQHF.